The sample holds one count of the clone carrying this T cell receptor (beta chain). Its antigen is still unknown. The data stem from a study of CD8+CD57+ T cells in acquired aplastic anemia. Across the study: DNA recovered from sorted CD4+ and CD8+ cells had a mean of approximately 3 ug. In CD4+ cells, healthy donors produced an average of roughly 11 million reads.

Findings of the study overall: Between patients and controls, CD8+ Simpson's diversity did not vary significantly. Some 31 CD8+ CDR3 sequences were shared between patients and controls.

The template used for profiling TCR beta VDJ and CDR3 was genomic DNA. Using its own MiXCR run on the reads, TCRdb lists one record per CDR3 protein. Among 40,000 to 45,000 distinct CDR3 sequences listed, 65% to 70% were seen once. This TCR was recovered from a human donor in good health, serving as a control. Material for sequencing was sorted CD4+, CD8+, or CD8+CD57+ T cells (not recorded which) from PBMCs.

The chain's CDR3 is CASSTGTGEAFF. The CDR3 DNA reads TGTGCCAGCAGTACCGGGACAGGTGAAGCTTTCTTT. The chain carries TRBV2 and TRBJ1-1; TRBD1 agrees at 8 bases. J gave up 7 bases and V 5 bases, and 3 bases lay outside the gene matches. Germline V gene data show CDR1 as SNHLY and CDR2 as FYNNEI. The CDR3 is 12 residues long.